This TCR beta chain appears in the sequencing data of a study of blood T cells in healthy people across ages. It was with a sample-barcoded 5' primer and a J-beta primer mix that a second PCR of about 6 to 11 cycles was run. TCRdb re-derived calls from the 5' RACE reads in MiXCR, one entry per CDR3 protein. The sample includes roughly 800,000 distinct CDR3 sequences, 55% to 75% of them seen just once. Germline V CDR1 and CDR2: SGHVS, FNYEAQ. After removal of 5 bases from V and 5 bases from J, the junction contained 5 bases not matched to a gene. The CDR3 sequence is 13 residues long. Each donor was a healthy Caucasian individual from Russia, aged roughly 6 to 95.

The TCR was taken from a man aged 25-45 years in good health. The chain joins TRBV7-6 to TRBJ1-1; TRBD1 matches 7 bases. Specimen: blood. The CDR3 DNA reads as TGTGCCAGCAGCGATACAGGGGTGACTGAAGCTTTCTTT. Protein sequence: CASSDTGVTEAFF.